This passage covers 5 T cell receptor beta chains from one sample sequenced in a study of CD8 T cells in ankylosing spondylitis. TCRdb analysed the 5' RACE reads with MiXCR anew, one entry per CDR3 protein. The sample consists of roughly 230,000 distinct CDR3 sequences, 15% to 20% of them appearing once. The sequenced material came from blood, either unsorted or a sorted T cell fraction (not recorded which). These receptors originate from a male donor with ankylosing spondylitis or in good health (not recorded which).

J is TRBJ2-7 and V is TRBV10-3, with TRBD1 matching over 8 bases. The junction had 7 bases not matched to a gene; V was cut back by 3 bases and J by 6 bases. Germline CDR1 and CDR2: ENHRY and SYGVKD. The CDR3 loop spans 14 amino acids. The CDR3 is CAISDNGQGGEQYF. The DNA of the CDR3 is TGTGCCATCAGTGACAACGGACAGGGTGGCGAGCAGTACTTC.

The CDR3 bases are TGTGCCATCAATGGAGAAGGGCGGGGCAGCTCCTACAATGAGCAGTTCTTC. It translates to CAINGEGRGSSYNEQFF. The V call is TRBV10-3, the J call TRBJ2-1, with a tentative D call TRBD2 (6 bases). Germline V CDR1 and CDR2: ENHRY, SYGVKD. The length of the CDR3 is 17 residues. Trimming took off 7 bases at V and 0 bases at J, with 19 bases between the two ends.

The chain has TRBV29-1 and TRBJ2-7; D remains ambiguous. CDR1 and CDR2 (germline): SQVTM, ANQGSEA. The CDR3 has 12 residues. Trimming took 7 bases from V and 3 from J, leaving 13 bases between them. CDR3 DNA: TGCAGCGCTTCTTTCGACGGCTACGAGCAGTACTTC. Translation gives CSASFDGYEQYF.

This clonotype turned up a few times. V gene TRBV11-2 combines with J gene TRBJ2-7; 9 bases fit TRBD1. CDR1 and CDR2 (germline): SGHAT, FQNNGV. The CDR3 contains 13 residues. Trimming took 4 bases from V and 7 from J; bases not matched to a gene: 5. The CDR3 reads CASSYDRGWEQYF. DNA for the CDR3: TGTGCCAGCAGCTACGACAGGGGGTGGGAGCAGTACTTC.

This clonotype turned up a few times. CDR3 in amino acids: CSANVAGGRSYNEQFF. CDR3 DNA sequence: TGCAGCGCGAACGTAGCGGGAGGGAGGTCCTACAATGAGCAGTTCTTC. This chain links TRBV29-1 with TRBJ2-1, with 11 nucleotides matching TRBD2. V lost 7 bases to trimming and J lost 1 base; unmatched junction nucleotides: 9. The CDR3 extends over 16 amino acids. Germline CDR1 and CDR2: SQVTM and ANQGSEA.